These 2 T cell receptor beta chains were sequenced from one sample in a study of blood T cell repertoires in COVID-19. TCRdb keeps only in-frame clones here, not all; method: immunoSEQ multiplex PCR. The data hold about 74,000 clones, with about 84% observed a single time. Sequenced sample: peripheral blood. The receptors were sampled from a human donor in a cohort sampled during active COVID-19.

This chain links TRBV28 with TRBJ2-7; perhaps TRBD1 as D (5 bases). The CDR3 extends over 14 amino acids. Trimming cost V 3 bases and J 4 bases, with 13 bases left between them. Looked up from germline, CDR1 is MDHEN and CDR2 is SYDVKM. The CDR3 nucleotides read TGTGCCAGCAGTTTTGGTGGCAGGGTTTACGAGCAGTACTTC. The encoded protein is CASSFGGRVYEQYF.

This clone appeared a few times. J is TRBJ2-7 and V is TRBV15, with 12 nucleotides matching TRBD2. CDR1 and CDR2 from the germline V gene are LNHNV and YYDKDF (reference sequence). The CDR3 extends over 18 amino acids. J lost 3 bases, V lost 0 bases, and 9 bases had no gene match. CDR3 residues: CATSRELGLAGYSYEQYF. CDR3 coding DNA: TGTGCCACCAGCAGAGAACTCGGACTAGCGGGATATAGCTACGAGCAGTACTTC.